This passage covers 30 T cell receptor beta chains from one sample sequenced in a study of blood T cell repertoires in COVID-19. The repertoire was sequenced with immunoSEQ multiplex PCR; TCRdb's copy has only in-frame clones and lacks some. The table shows about 220,000 clones, with roughly 90% occurring only once. The sequencing input was PBMCs or T cells enriched from blood (not recorded which). The receptors originated from a middle-aged woman with acute COVID-19.

The V gene is TRBV19, the J gene TRBJ2-3; 11 bases align to TRBD1. The J segment lost 0 bases and the V segment lost 6 bases, leaving 5 bases of the junction unmatched. Germline loops: CDR1 LNHDA, CDR2 SQIVND (reference sequence). The CDR3 length is 16 residues. The CDR3 reads CASRKGTGGSTDTQYF. The CDR3 region has the DNA TGTGCCAGTAGAAAGGGGACAGGGGGAAGCACAGATACGCAGTATTTT.

This clone was observed a few times. The rearrangement links TRBV2 to TRBJ1-4; D is perhaps TRBD1 (5 bases). CDR3 length equals 16 residues. Germline CDR1 is SNHLY and CDR2 is FYNNEI. V dropped 4 bases and J dropped 8 bases, with 20 bases sitting between them. The CDR3 spells CASSGRAGPLQEKLFF. DNA for the CDR3: TGTGCCAGCAGTGGTCGGGCGGGGCCGCTTCAGGAAAAACTGTTTTTT.

The chain links TRBV27 to TRBJ1-6, with a weak D call TRBD1 (6 bases). This CDR3 comprises 15 residues. CDR1 MNHEY and CDR2 SMNVEV come from the germline V gene (reference sequence). Between the trimmed V and J ends, which lost 3 bases and 6 bases, there was a span of 12 bases. This chain's CDR3 is CASSLYGQSNSPLHF. The CDR3 DNA reads TGTGCCAGCAGTTTGTACGGACAGTCTAATTCACCCCTCCACTTT.

This clone was seen a single time. CDR3 sequence reads: CATSLTGANNEQFF. CDR3 DNA: TGTGCCACCAGTTTGACAGGGGCCAACAATGAGCAGTTCTTC. The V gene is TRBV24-1, the J gene TRBJ2-1; 8 bases align to TRBD1. Germline CDR1 is KGHDR and CDR2 is SFDVKD. The V segment lost 6 bases and the J segment 5 bases; nucleotides outside the gene matches: 5. The CDR3 totals 14 residues.

The rearrangement joins TRBV5-1 to TRBJ1-2, with TRBD1 as a possible D gene (5 bases). This CDR3 has 14 residues. V was cut by 0 bases and J by 4 bases, with 10 bases left in between. CDR1 and CDR2 (germline): SGHRS, YFSETQ. The DNA for the CDR3 is TGCGCCAGCAGCTTGGCCGGACACGGCTATGGCTACACCTTC. As protein: CASSLAGHGYGYTF.

To note about this clone: The same CDR3 is also encoded by other DNA sequences in this sample. The V and J genes are TRBV2 and TRBJ2-1; D remains unclear. There are 10 residues in the CDR3. Trimming removed 8 bases at V and 7 bases at J, with 6 bases between. Germline V gene sequence: CDR1 SNHLY, CDR2 FYNNEI. The CDR3 reads CASSSNEQFF. The CDR3 bases are TGTGCCAGCTCGAGTAATGAGCAGTTCTTC.

This sequence joins TRBV2 and TRBJ2-7, with D possibly matching TRBD1 (6 bases). Germline lookup yields CDR1 SNHLY and CDR2 FYNNEI. V was pared by 1 base and J by 6 bases, with 16 bases between. The CDR3 loop spans 15 amino acids. The CDR3 nucleotides read TGTGCCAGCAGTGAAGGGCAGGGGTATCCAAGCGAGCAGTACGTC. It is translated as CASSEGQGYPSEQYV.

This clone has only a few counts. The gene calls are TRBV18 and TRBJ1-3; 7 bases map to TRBD1. CDR3 length: 14 amino acids. Germline loops: CDR1 KGHSH, CDR2 LQKENI. V was pared by 3 bases and J by 4 bases, with 3 bases of the junction left unmatched. CDR3 DNA sequence: TGTGCCAGCTCACCTGCGGGACAGGGAAACACCATATATTTT. This sequence encodes CASSPAGQGNTIYF.

The V gene is TRBV6-5, the J gene TRBJ2-2; D might be TRBD2 (6 bases). This CDR3 spans 15 amino acids. Trimming shortened V by 8 bases and J by 4 bases, and 17 bases separated the two germline ends. Germline CDR1 and CDR2: MNHEY and SVGAGI. DNA for the CDR3: TGTGCCAGCGGCGGGGTGGCTAGAGGCACCGGGGAGCTGTTTTTT. This codes for CASGGVARGTGELFF.

The chain is built from TRBV4-2 and TRBJ1-5; unclear D gene. V lost 1 base and J lost 11, with 12 bases in between. This CDR3 is built from 13 residues. Per germline, CDR1 LGHNA and CDR2 YNFKEQ. As DNA, the CDR3 is TGTGCCAGCAGCCAAGGAGGAGCGGCAGCCCAGCATTTT. Amino acid sequence: CASSQGGAAAQHF.

The V and J genes are TRBV27 and TRBJ2-2; D may be TRBD1 (6 bases). Germline V CDR1 and CDR2: MNHEY, SMNVEV (reference sequence). V lost 6 bases, J lost 4 bases, and 12 bases lay in between. CDR3 length equals 14 residues. CDR3 sequence reads: CASRDRHPTGELFF. In nucleotides, the CDR3 is TGTGCCAGCAGGGACAGACATCCCACCGGGGAGCTGTTTTTT.

The V call is TRBV24-1, the J call TRBJ1-3; D remains ambiguous. The length of the CDR3 is 17 residues. Looked up from germline, CDR1 is KGHDR and CDR2 is SFDVKD. Trimming took off 4 bases at V and 0 bases at J, with 15 bases between the two ends. Written as DNA, the CDR3 is TGTGCCACCAGTGAGCCAGACATTTCCCACTCTGGAAACACCATATATTTT. Its translation: CATSEPDISHSGNTIYF.

This chain joins TRBV3-1 (or the pseudogene TRBV3-2) and TRBJ1-6; a weak D match, TRBD1 (6 bases). Trimming left V 3 bases short and J 7 bases short, with 22 bases between. Germline-derived CDR1 and CDR2 are LGHDT and YNNKEL (reference sequence). The CDR3 runs to 18 residues. DNA of the CDR3: TGTGCCAGCAGCCACCATGCGGGGGGCGCAGGCATGAATTCACCCCTCCACTTT. It is translated as CASSHHAGGAGMNSPLHF.

The V call is TRBV18, the J call TRBJ1-1, with unresolved D. The CDR3 is 13 amino acids. Germline lookup yields CDR1 KGHSH and CDR2 LQKENI. V shed 5 bases and J shed 0 bases, with 7 bases lying between them. The CDR3 sequence: CASSGGMNTEAFF. The CDR3 DNA reads as TGTGCCAGCTCAGGAGGGATGAACACTGAAGCTTTCTTT.

The rearrangement links TRBV18 to TRBJ1-2; D unclear. The V and J ends lost 4 bases and 1 base respectively, with 13 bases between them. Germline lookup yields CDR1 KGHSH and CDR2 LQKENI. The CDR3 runs to 15 residues. The CDR3 nucleotides read TGTGCCAGCTCACGTAAGACGGGATATAACTATGGCTACACCTTC. It translates to CASSRKTGYNYGYTF.

The rearrangement uses TRBV20-1 and TRBJ1-2; tentatively, D is TRBD1 (5 bases). Per the germline V gene, CDR1 is DFQATT and CDR2 is SNEGSKA (reference sequence). Trimming took 3 bases from V and 6 from J, leaving 11 bases between them. The CDR3 is made up of 12 amino acids. In nucleotides, the CDR3 is TGCAGTGCTAGTAAAGGGGTGGATGGCTACACCTTC. Its protein is CSASKGVDGYTF.

The chain links TRBV29-1 to TRBJ1-2; D uncertain. Per germline, CDR1 SQVTM and CDR2 ANQGSEA. This CDR3 comprises 11 residues. Trimming cost V 5 bases and J 2 bases, with 6 bases left between them. The chain's CDR3 is CSVPQNYGYTF. The CDR3, as DNA: TGCAGCGTTCCACAGAACTATGGCTACACCTTC.

CDR3 nucleotides: TGTGCCAGCAAGGGAGCCGGTGGAAACACCATATATTTT. Amino acid sequence: CASKGAGGNTIYF. V is TRBV7-9 and J is TRBJ1-3; no clear D. Germline loops: CDR1 SEHNR, CDR2 FQNEAQ (reference sequence). V dropped 7 bases and J dropped 3 bases, with 10 bases sitting between them. The CDR3 has 13 residues. Supplemented by reference TRBV7-9 and TRBJ1-3, the full variable domain reads DTGVSQNPRHKITKRGQNVTFRCDPISEHNRLYWYRQTLGQGPEFLTYFQNEAQLEKSRLLSDRFSAERPKGSFSTLEIQRTEQGDSAMYLCASKGAGGNTIYFGEGSWLTVV.

The rearrangement joins TRBV7-6 to TRBJ2-2, with 9 bases that match TRBD1. Trimming took 5 bases from V and 1 from J; bases not matched to a gene: 5. CDR1 SGHVS and CDR2 FNYEAQ come from the germline V gene. The CDR3 extends over 16 amino acids. CDR3 nucleotide sequence: TGTGCCAGCAGCACCCGGACAGGGGAGAACACCGGGGAGCTGTTTTTT. Residues: CASSTRTGENTGELFF.

V gene TRBV12-5 combines with J gene TRBJ1-2; D not resolved. The CDR3 extends over 14 amino acids. Germline V gives CDR1 LGHNT, CDR2 FRNRAP. V dropped 0 bases and J dropped 6 bases, with 11 bases sitting between them. The CDR3 protein is CASGLVPDSDGYTF. CDR3 DNA sequence: TGTGCTAGTGGTTTGGTACCGGACTCGGATGGCTACACCTTC.

The chain has TRBV11-2 and TRBJ1-2; tentative D call: TRBD1 (5 bases). V lost 3 bases, J lost 8 bases, and 19 bases lay in between. The CDR3 has 15 residues. Germline V lookup: CDR1 SGHAT, CDR2 FQNNGV. DNA for the CDR3: TGTGCCAGCAGCTTTTCCCCCAGGGCCCTCGTGGGCTACACCTTC. Its translation: CASSFSPRALVGYTF.

This clone appeared a single time. This chain uses TRBV19 with TRBJ2-7; 12 bases agree with TRBD1. The CDR3 consists of 14 residues. V gave up 6 bases and J gave up 4 bases; unmatched junction bases: 4. CDR1 and CDR2 from the germline V gene are LNHDA and SQIVND (reference sequence). The CDR3 loop reads CASSSGQGAYEQYF. DNA of the CDR3: TGTGCCAGTAGCTCGGGACAGGGGGCGTACGAGCAGTACTTC.

The chain has TRBV27 and TRBJ2-1; 10 positions match TRBD1. The CDR3 is made up of 14 amino acids. Germline CDR1 MNHEY, CDR2 SMNVEV (reference sequence). V dropped 6 bases and J dropped 5; count of bases not matched to a gene: 4. The CDR3 reads CASSPGQGHNEQFF. Written as DNA, the CDR3 is TGTGCCAGCAGCCCGGGACAGGGGCACAATGAGCAGTTCTTC.

This clone was seen a handful of times. V is TRBV7-2 and J is TRBJ1-5; D is possibly TRBD1 (6 bases). V was pared by 2 bases and J by 7 bases, with 9 bases between. The CDR3 length is 13 residues. Germline lookup yields CDR1 SGHTA and CDR2 FQGNSA. CDR3 coding DNA: TGTGCCAGCAGCTTAACAGGGACCCAGCCCCAGCATTTT. It specifies CASSLTGTQPQHF.

A few counts support this clone. The chain combines TRBV7-6 with TRBJ1-1, with no clear D. The length of the CDR3 is 16 residues. Trimming shortened V by 5 bases and J by 4 bases, and 20 bases separated the two germline ends. Germline V CDR1 and CDR2: SGHVS, FNYEAQ. The CDR3 DNA is TGTGCCAGCAGCCACCGGGATGTTCGGTATGGCACTGAAGCTTTCTTT. Translation: CASSHRDVRYGTEAFF.

This clone appeared once. The chain couples TRBV5-1 to TRBJ1-1, with D possibly TRBD1 on 5 matching bases. Germline V CDR1 and CDR2: SGHRS, YFSETQ. Trimming left V 0 bases short and J 3 bases short, with 6 bases between. The CDR3 spans 13 residues. The CDR3 here is CASSLVGDTEAFF. The CDR3 DNA sequence: TGCGCCAGCAGCTTGGTAGGGGACACTGAAGCTTTCTTT.

The rearrangement links TRBV9 to TRBJ2-7, with D possibly matching TRBD1 (6 bases). The CDR3 runs to 14 residues. In germline, CDR1 is SGDLS, CDR2 YYNGEE. Trimming pared 0 bases from V and 5 bases from J, leaving 12 bases between. The CDR3 sequence is CASSVGGLRDEQYF. DNA of the CDR3: TGTGCCAGCAGCGTAGGGGGGCTCAGGGACGAGCAGTACTTC.

The chain combines TRBV28 with TRBJ1-1; D ambiguous. CDR3 length equals 14 residues. Trimming took off 6 bases at V and 5 bases at J, with 16 bases between the two ends. Per the germline V gene, CDR1 is MDHEN and CDR2 is SYDVKM. CDR3 DNA sequence: TGTGCCAGCAGGTCTTCGTTTCGGGGTACTGAAGCTTTCTTT. Protein sequence: CASRSSFRGTEAFF.

As regards this clone: This CDR3 fails to terminate in the conserved phenylalanine or tryptophan, so it likely reflects a read error. The limits of the CDR3 on the DNA are not certain, so only TCRdb's listed CDR3 is given. CDR3 region: CASSIRDRGTTRTAV. This sequence joins TRBV19 and TRBJ1-1; the table's D call, TRBD1, has no DNA check behind it. The CDR3 spans 15 residues, counting both ends. Per germline, CDR1 LNHDA and CDR2 SQIVND (reference sequence).

The V and J genes are TRBV27 and TRBJ1-1; maybe TRBD1 (6 bases). Trimming stripped 6 bases from V and 7 bases from J, with 18 bases between. From germline, CDR1 is MNHEY and CDR2 SMNVEV (reference sequence). The CDR3 is 14 amino acids. The CDR3 bases are TGTGCCAGCAGGGTTCTCGGGGGGCGTAATGAAGCTTTCTTT. It yields the protein CASRVLGGRNEAFF.